These 26 T cell receptor beta chains were sequenced from one sample in a study of T cell responses to AZD1222 COVID-19 vaccine. Assay: immunoSEQ multiplex PCR; the TCRdb copy retains only in-frame clones and omits some. The sample has some 120,000 clones; 80% to 90% are singletons. Here the sequenced sample was peripheral blood, taken on day 0 of AZD1222 vaccination. Receptors originate from an adult in good health.

The chain is built from TRBV2 and TRBJ2-4; TRBD2 agrees at 10 bases. Germline CDR1 reads SNHLY; CDR2 reads FYNNEI. This CDR3 contains 15 residues. Losses at the gene ends were 3 bases for V and 5 bases for J; bases not matched to a gene: 4. Written as DNA, the CDR3 is TGTGCCAGCAGTGACCTACTAGCGGGGCAAAACATTCAGTACTTC. Protein product: CASSDLLAGQNIQYF.

In nucleotides, the CDR3 is TGTGCCAGCAGTTACTCGGTTTCCACAGATACGCAGTATTTT. Protein product: CASSYSVSTDTQYF. This sequence joins TRBV6-5 and TRBJ2-3; D remains ambiguous. This CDR3 comprises 14 residues. With 0 bases removed from V and 2 bases from J, the gap between germline ends came to 6 bases. Germline V CDR1 and CDR2: MNHEY, SVGAGI.

The V call is TRBV29-1, the J call TRBJ1-2, with D possibly TRBD1 on 6 matching bases. V lost 4 bases and J lost 4, with 10 bases in between. This CDR3 is 12 amino acids long. CDR1 and CDR2 from the germline V gene are SQVTM and ANQGSEA. The CDR3 protein is CSVVRGIYGYTF. CDR3 DNA sequence: TGCAGCGTTGTGAGGGGGATCTATGGCTACACCTTC.

The V call is TRBV29-1, the J call TRBJ2-7; 7 nucleotides match TRBD2. The V and J ends lost 3 bases and 7 bases, in that order; junction bases with no gene match: 9. Germline values: CDR1 SQVTM, CDR2 ANQGSEA. This CDR3 region has 13 residues. CDR3 amino acids: CSVESELALEQYF. CDR3 DNA sequence: TGCAGCGTTGAGTCCGAACTAGCGCTAGAGCAGTACTTC.

The V gene is TRBV4-1, the J gene TRBJ1-4; no clear D gene. This CDR3 has 18 residues. In germline, CDR1 is MGHRA, CDR2 YSYEKL. The V end lost 4 bases, the J end lost 3 bases, and 21 bases lay between the germline ends. In nucleotides, the CDR3 is TGCGCCAGCAGCCGCCTAGGCAGAGGCCGGACGCCTAATGAAAAACTGTTTTTT. This gives the protein CASSRLGRGRTPNEKLFF.

The genes are TRBV7-9 and TRBJ1-1; D is undetermined. CDR3 length equals 15 residues. Germline V gene sequence: CDR1 SEHNR, CDR2 FQNEAQ (reference sequence). The germline V and J ends were trimmed by 3 bases and 2 bases, with 13 bases remaining between them. Here the CDR3 reads CASSLGQRRNTEAFF. CDR3 bases: TGTGCCAGCAGCTTGGGCCAGAGACGCAACACTGAAGCTTTCTTT.

The rearrangement joins TRBV18 to TRBJ1-4; 7 nucleotides line up with TRBD1. Trimming cost V 3 bases and J 5 bases; bases outside gene matches: 6. This CDR3 comprises 15 residues. Germline V lookup: CDR1 KGHSH, CDR2 LQKENI. The DNA for the CDR3 is TGTGCCAGCTCACCTTCGACAGGGCACAATGAAAAACTGTTTTTT. As protein: CASSPSTGHNEKLFF.

CDR3 sequence: CASSAGRNQPQHF. In DNA form, the CDR3 reads TGTGCCAGCAGTGCGGGGAGGAATCAGCCCCAGCATTTT. The gene calls are TRBV7-2 and TRBJ1-5; D gene ambiguous. The CDR3 runs to 13 residues. Per the germline V gene, CDR1 is SGHTA and CDR2 is FQGNSA. Trimming pared 6 bases from V and 4 bases from J, leaving 10 bases between.

The chain is built from TRBV6-2 or TRBV6-3 and TRBJ1-5; D gene uncertain. V lost 3 bases and J lost 0, with 9 bases in between. Germline V gives CDR1 MNHEY, CDR2 SVGEGT. CDR3 length: 15 residues. The CDR3 DNA reads TGTGCCAGCAGTTATAGCGGGGTTAGCAATCAGCCCCAGCATTTT. It codes for CASSYSGVSNQPQHF.

This clone was recorded only once. The chain carries TRBV3-1 (or the pseudogene TRBV3-2) and TRBJ2-7, with D possibly TRBD1 on 5 matching bases. CDR1 and CDR2 from the germline V gene are LGHDT and YNNKEL (reference sequence). CDR3 length equals 14 residues. Trimming cost V 4 bases and J 2 bases, with 12 bases left between them. The CDR3 DNA follows: TGTGCCAGCAGCCCCTCCCGGACACCCTACGAGCAGTACTTC. Translated: CASSPSRTPYEQYF.

About this clone itself: A junction boundary mismatches the germline segment, possibly from a read error. The chain carries TRBV11-2 and TRBJ2-7; TRBD2 matches 7 bases. Germline V gene lookup returns CDR1 SGHAT and CDR2 FQNNGV. This CDR3 is built from 11 residues. The CDR3 sequence is CVSSIAGEQYF. The DNA for the CDR3 is TGTGTCAGCAGCATAGCGGGCGAGCAGTACTTC.

The J gene is TRBJ2-1, the V gene TRBV24-1; TRBD1 aligns across 9 bases. Germline CDR1 is KGHDR and CDR2 is SFDVKD. The ends lost 7 bases at V and 5 bases at J; junction bases unmatched: 8. The CDR3 runs to 15 residues. The DNA for the CDR3 is TGTGCCACCAGGGAACAGGGGGCGCCGGACAATGAGCAGTTCTTC. Translated, it gives CATREQGAPDNEQFF.

Only a few counts were recorded for this clone. The V call is TRBV7-2, the J call TRBJ2-7; possible D gene TRBD2, 6 bases. Trimming took off 6 bases at V and 6 bases at J, with 15 bases between the two ends. Germline V gene sequence: CDR1 SGHTA, CDR2 FQGNSA. The CDR3 extends over 13 amino acids. The CDR3, as DNA: TGTGCCAGCAGGACGGGACTGACTTCCGAGCAGTACTTC. Translating gives CASRTGLTSEQYF.

This rearrangement joins TRBV5-3 to TRBJ1-3, with D perhaps matching TRBD1 (5 bases). TRBV5-3 is given ORF status, its function remaining uncertain. V lost 2 bases to trimming and J lost 0 bases, with 9 bases between them. The CDR3 has 15 amino acids. The CDR3 DNA follows: TGTGCCAGAAGCTTCAGGGCCCCCTCTGGAAACACCATATATTTT. It encodes CARSFRAPSGNTIYF.

This clone was seen only once. The rearrangement links TRBV3-1 (or the pseudogene TRBV3-2) to TRBJ1-5; D uncertain. Germline CDR1 is LGHDT and CDR2 is YNNKEL (reference sequence). CDR3 length equals 13 residues. V lost 1 base and J lost 4, with 5 bases in between. Written as DNA, the CDR3 is TGTGCCAGCAGCCAAGTAAGTAATCAGCCCCAGCATTTT. As protein: CASSQVSNQPQHF.

This rearrangement joins TRBV9 to TRBJ2-4; D call uncertain. V was clipped by 3 bases and J by 2 bases, with 9 bases between them. The CDR3 runs 14 residues. CDR1 and CDR2 (germline): SGDLS, YYNGEE. For the CDR3, the DNA is TGTGCCAGCAGCGCGGTGGGGTCCAAAAACATTCAGTACTTC. It specifies CASSAVGSKNIQYF.

This clone was observed a handful of times. The chain employs TRBV28 and TRBJ1-5; unclear D gene. The CDR3 sequence is 12 residues long. Germline loops: CDR1 MDHEN, CDR2 SYDVKM. V dropped 2 bases and J dropped 5 bases, with 4 bases sitting between them. Here the CDR3 DNA reads TGTGCCAGCAGTTTAAGCGATCAGCCCCAGCATTTT. This codes for CASSLSDQPQHF.

The chain joins TRBV11-3 to TRBJ1-5, with D hard to call. Germline V gene lookup returns CDR1 SGHNT and CDR2 YENEEA. The CDR3 has 13 amino acids. The ends were cut back, 0 bases at V and 0 bases at J, with 0 bases in the middle. The CDR3 reads CASSLDSNQPQHF. CDR3 DNA: TGTGCCAGCAGCTTAGATAGCAATCAGCCCCAGCATTTT.

The chain couples TRBV5-1 to TRBJ2-7, with D possibly TRBD2 on 6 matching bases. The CDR3 is made up of 17 amino acids. The V end lost 2 bases, the J end lost 1 base, and 19 bases lay between the germline ends. CDR1 is SGHRS and CDR2 is YFSETQ in the germline V gene. This CDR3 reads CASSLARAGTRSYEQYF. In DNA, the CDR3 is TGCGCCAGCAGCTTAGCCCGCGCGGGGACGAGGTCCTACGAGCAGTACTTC.

V is TRBV28 and J is TRBJ2-7; D unclear. Germline-derived CDR1 and CDR2 are MDHEN and SYDVKM. CDR3 size: 13 residues. Trimming left V 8 bases short and J 5 bases short, with 16 bases between. CDR3 sequence reads: CASRTQDPDEQYF. The CDR3 DNA reads as TGTGCCAGCCGGACCCAGGACCCCGACGAGCAGTACTTC.

This chain links TRBV6-5 with TRBJ1-4; D is undetermined. Trimming left V 4 bases short and J 4 bases short, with 10 bases between. CDR1 is MNHEY, CDR2 SVGAGI, per germline. The CDR3 is 14 amino acids. This chain's CDR3 is CASSFDGDNEKLFF. CDR3 bases: TGTGCCAGCAGTTTCGACGGAGATAATGAAAAACTGTTTTTT.

This sequence joins TRBV2 and TRBJ2-5; the D gene is possibly TRBD1 (6 bases). The CDR3 is made up of 14 amino acids. V was cut by 6 bases and J by 1 base, with 12 bases left in between. Germline CDR1 reads SNHLY; CDR2 reads FYNNEI. The DNA of the CDR3 is TGTGCCAGCAGACTATCAGGGGCCCAAGAGACCCAGTACTTC. Translating gives CASRLSGAQETQYF.

The chain joins TRBV4-2 to TRBJ2-7, with 8 bases fitting TRBD1. CDR1 is LGHNA and CDR2 is YNFKEQ in the germline V gene. CDR3 length: 16 residues. J lost 0 bases, V lost 2 bases, and 6 bases had no gene match. For the CDR3, the DNA is TGTGCCAGCAGCCAAACAGGGGGTGGGAGCTCCTACGAGCAGTACTTC. Protein: CASSQTGGGSSYEQYF.

The V gene is TRBV19, the J gene TRBJ1-5; 8 nucleotides match TRBD1. The CDR3 has 13 amino acids. V lost 6 bases, J lost 4 bases, and 2 bases stayed unmatched. In germline, CDR1 is LNHDA, CDR2 SQIVND (reference sequence). CDR3 residues: CASSHRGNQPQHF. Here the CDR3 DNA reads TGTGCCAGTAGCCACAGGGGGAATCAGCCCCAGCATTTT.

The rearrangement links TRBV29-1 to TRBJ1-2; no firm D call. The CDR3 has 13 amino acids. Between the trimmed V and J ends, which lost 5 bases and 3 bases, there was a span of 13 bases. The germline V gene has CDR1 SQVTM and CDR2 ANQGSEA. The CDR3, as DNA: TGCAGCGTTCTGGAGGGCGCGTACTATGGCTACACCTTC. Its translation is CSVLEGAYYGYTF.

V is TRBV6-5 and J is TRBJ1-5; TRBD1 is a possible D gene (5 bases). Trimming left V 0 bases short and J 8 bases short, with 14 bases between. This CDR3 is 15 amino acids long. Germline loops: CDR1 MNHEY, CDR2 SVGAGI. As DNA, the CDR3 is TGTGCCAGCAGTTACTCGGGGGGTTTCACCGAGCCCCAGCATTTT. It yields the protein CASSYSGGFTEPQHF.